This T cell receptor beta chain is drawn from a study of cytomegalovirus exposure and HLA in healthy donors (dated 2017 in TCRdb). Regarding the study in general: In an earlier analysis of 550 to 750 of the donors, 250 to 350 Gb of sequence data and some 120 million unique TCR beta sequences from 150 million to 200 million T cells were reported. An early release covering just under 650 HLA-typed donors comprised around 300 gigabases of sequencing data and 65 million to 100 million unique TCR sequences. The genetic ancestry cluster associated with self-reported Caucasian donors included 81% of the approximately 400 genotyped donors. The study aimed to test whether cataloging public T cell receptors could reveal signatures of past pathogen exposure. The study used immunosequencing to profile the T cell repertoires of several hundred subjects and linked those repertoires to cytomegalovirus serostatus. Along with the roughly 670-subject first cohort, a separate validation cohort of about 110 different subjects was used. High-throughput TCR immunosequencing, statistical association of individual TCRs with disease status, and machine learning were combined to predict cytomegalovirus infection status. A later analysis re-examined previously published TCR beta repertoires from 600 to 700 donors and added high-resolution HLA genotyping to investigate patterns of TCR occurrence. The later analysis used no new phenotypic data to find candidate immune exposures, relying instead on TCR beta sequences and their occurrence across donors. An earlier analysis of roughly 600 of the donors used high-throughput TCR beta sequencing to judge whether each TCR beta V gene segment behaved as functional or pseudogenic. Donor age, sex, ethnicity and CMV serostatus were collected together with the repertoire data. In a later genetic analysis, genome-wide SNP genotypes for about three fifths of the roughly 670 donors were used, and that subset was treated as a discovery cohort. Every discovery cohort repertoire had been produced on one sequencing platform. Both class I and class II loci were covered by HLA typing, at four-digit resolution. Typing coverage differed by locus: A, B, C, DRB1 and DQB1 were typed in roughly 620-630 donors, DQA1 in 522, DPA1 in 600 to 610, and DPB1 in 400 to 480. Several DR-DQ haplotypes were treated as single units for association and clustering because of strong linkage in the cohort. Across about 370 genotyped donors of the cohort, an average of approximately 220,000 unique TCR beta nucleotide sequences per donor were sequenced, and approximately 17% of those sequences were non-productive.

The cohort consisted of 650 to 700 healthy bone marrow donors. At the time of sampling, every cohort member was nominally healthy, though immune exposures that went unrecorded were likely present. The donor was CMV seropositive and belonged to the group of 270 or so seropositive cohort members. Every donor gave a peripheral blood sample, and the peripheral blood mononuclear cells from that sample were used for TCR beta sequencing. The Qiagen DNeasy Blood Extraction Kit was used to extract genomic DNA from the blood cell samples. General findings and caveats noted by the study authors: An earlier analysis of roughly 570 of the donors showed that most TCR beta V segments appeared in productive rearrangements either about 87% or about 30% of the time, which broadly matched IMGT annotations. In vitro tests confirmed that a few of the cytomegalovirus-associated TCR beta chains recognize cytomegalovirus antigens. The authors suggested that the approach could potentially be extended to other disease states and immunological phenotypes. Some IMGT-functional V segments, including TRBV6-2 and TRBV6-3, could not be told apart with the 87-base-pair reads, so those segments were excluded. Presence/absence analyses assumed roughly uniform sequencing depth across donors, an assumption that may not hold. Because counts were too low, some 16 rarely observed V segments, including chromosome 9 orphons, were excluded from the earlier analysis of 587 of the donors. In a later analysis, the rate of TCR association differed among HLA loci, with DRB1 alleles having the most associated TCRs and HLA-C alleles having the fewest. In a later genetic analysis, a missense DCLRE1C variant was associated with V-gene and J-gene trimming of TCR beta chains, and the association was replicated in an independent cohort. A later analysis found that HLA-associated TCR beta chains were more clonally expanded and had lower generation probabilities than equally common non-associated chains. Specific HLA alleles were associated with 18,000 or so TCR beta sequences at a false discovery rate of 0.05 in a later analysis. For the cohort, immune exposure information was limited to CMV serostatus. Linkage disequilibrium might explain the correlated functional status among segregating V segments, but an unknown experimental factor could not be excluded. A further reported finding was that TCR beta sequences accurately predicted the HLA-A and HLA-B alleles for most subjects in the first cohort. Assigning TCR associations to individual alleles was difficult when HLA alleles, especially DR and DQ, strongly co-occurred. Across donors, most TCR sequences were observed very rarely, whereas some public TCRs were present in many individuals. In this cohort, only TCR beta chains were sequenced, and detectable features were limited by the absence of alpha or paired-chain data. Several of the top co-occurrence clusters appeared to be linked to parvovirus B19, influenza, CMV and Epstein-Barr virus, according to a later analysis. The study listed 164 TCR beta chains as associated with cytomegalovirus. A later analysis found that most CMV-associated TCR beta chains appeared HLA-restricted, with HLA associations seemingly driven largely by CMV exposure. The classifier was reported to diagnose cytomegalovirus status with high specificity and sensitivity in both the original cohort and the validation cohort. Because some donors lacked HLA typing at each locus, the association tests relied only on the typed subset. In a later genetic analysis, fewer N-insertions in productive TCRs were reported among donors in an Asian-associated ancestry cluster than the roughly 640-donor mean. A cluster of highly shared sequence variants was judged likely to be a technical artifact of the sequencing pipeline.

This clone was picked up many times. Its binding antigen is unknown. Base qualities were left out, and no much larger clone turns up one base away. The germline ends are 14 bases apart after V is trimmed by 8 bases and J by 2 bases. Via the germline V gene, CDR1 is MNHNS and CDR2 SASEGT. The CDR3 spans 14 residues, from the cysteine through the phenylalanine. The entry retains the CDR3 DNA only, 42 bases that are in frame from base 1. To prepare the library, the immunoSEQ multiplex PCR assay was applied. A mixture of 60 forward primers for TCR Vbeta segments and 13 reverse primers for TCR Jbeta segments was used in the multiplex PCR. The CDR3 region of rearranged TCR beta genes was amplified from genomic DNA by a multiplex PCR assay. On the Illumina HiSeq System, the amplified TCR beta libraries were sequenced as 87-base-pair reads. On the study's bioinformatics: Across the roughly 670 repertoires, a later analysis counted 80 million or so unique TCR beta chains, about 10 million of which were shared by at least two donors. Raw reads were error-corrected and collapsed into unique sequences with a nearest-neighbor algorithm that merged closely related sequences to remove PCR and sequencing errors. CDR3 sequences were aligned to IMGT reference sequences to assign V, D and J gene segments. For a sequence to be retained, a match of at least six nucleotides to both a V gene segment and a J gene segment was required. Rearrangements were called productive when the CDR3 lacked stop codons and stayed in frame with V and J; all others were non-productive. Following IMGT convention, CDR3 was defined as the stretch from the second conserved V-encoded cysteine up to the conserved J-encoded phenylalanine. In an earlier analysis of around 600 of the donors, sequences lacking an unambiguous match to a single V gene segment were excluded. An earlier analysis of a few hundred of the donors called V segments functional above 56.7% productive rearrangements and segregating when the between-donor standard deviation exceeded 5%. A statistical classification framework was built to diagnose cytomegalovirus status from the catalog of TCR beta chain sequences. A later analysis assigned V and J genes by comparing TCR nucleotide sequences with IMGT/GENE-DB human TR gene sequences. A later analysis assigned CDR3 sequences and most-parsimonious VDJ recombination scenarios with the TCRdist pipeline. In a later analysis, every TCR beta chain was defined by the combination of its CDR3 amino acid sequence and its V-gene family, and reads without a unique V-gene family were dropped. To address suspected cross-contamination and a sequencing artifact, a later analysis removed 592 highly shared, low-generation-probability nucleotide sequences. In a later analysis, a clonal expansion index was calculated for each public chain from normalized within-repertoire ranks of inferred template counts. In a later analysis, generation probabilities were computed with a VDJ recombination model fitted to out-of-frame rearrangements, and the resulting probabilities were checked against IGoR. In a later analysis, TCR-TCR, TCR-HLA and TCR-CMV co-occurrence was scored with hypergeometric tests, and a repertoire-size bias correction was applied to TCR pairs. False discovery rates were estimated in a later analysis by permuting HLA or CMV assignments 20 times. In a later analysis, co-occurring TCRs were grouped using DBSCAN, and TCRdist sequence similarity was added for clustering within HLA-allele-positive subsets. For co-occurrence clustering, repertoires with fewer than 30,000 or more than 120,000 public chains were excluded, along with several repertoires with anomalous nucleotide sharing. This is the immuneACCESS table as TCRdb keeps it, with only in-frame sequences that have V and J called. A part of the clones is gone; compared with another copy, unresolved V genes explain less than half, and the rest is unexplained. For V, J and clone size, that table is used; D and trimming come from the DNA. The sample table lists more than 100,000 clones, approximately 78% of them with a count of one. The ten top clones hold roughly 3.3% of the sample.

The chain is made from TRBV6-1 and TRBJ2-3; perhaps TRBD2 is the D gene, with 6 bases matching. Specimen: PBMCs. This TCR was sampled from a woman aged 25-40 years in good health and CMV-seropositive. The CDR3 sequence is CASDQGLDTDTQYF. The nucleotide sequence is TGTGCCAGCGATCAGGGACTTGACACAGATACGCAGTATTTT.